The 5 T cell receptor beta chains presented below share a single source sample, sequenced in a study of blood T cell repertoires in COVID-19. Some clones are missing from TCRdb's copy, which holds only in-frame ones; the method was immunoSEQ multiplex PCR. The sample consists of about 33,000 clones, roughly 85% of them appearing once. Sequences were obtained from peripheral blood. These TCRs come from a man in his fifties or sixties with active COVID-19.

DNA for the CDR3: TGTGCCAGCTCACCATGGAACAGCCCCCAAGAGACCCAGTACTTC. As protein: CASSPWNSPQETQYF. The chain couples TRBV18 to TRBJ2-5; D not resolved. The germline gives CDR1 KGHSH, CDR2 LQKENI. The ends were cut back, 2 bases at V and 1 base at J, with 11 bases in the middle. The CDR3 runs 15 residues.

The rearrangement uses TRBV6-5 and TRBJ2-7; 9 bases are a match to TRBD1. The CDR3 is 14 amino acids. The junction had 9 bases not matched to a gene; V was cut back by 6 bases and J by 6 bases. Germline loops: CDR1 MNHEY, CDR2 SVGAGI. The CDR3 is CASSLGTGKGEQYV. The CDR3 DNA is TGTGCCAGCAGCCTCGGGACAGGGAAAGGCGAGCAGTACGTC.

This clone was recorded once. The V and J genes are TRBV11-2 and TRBJ2-7; the D gene is possibly TRBD2 (5 bases). Looked up from germline, CDR1 is SGHAT and CDR2 is FQNNGV. The V end lost 1 base, the J end lost 3 bases, and 10 bases lay between the germline ends. The CDR3 runs to 14 residues. This CDR3 reads CASSLGGPGYEQYV. The CDR3 DNA sequence: TGTGCCAGCAGCTTAGGAGGGCCCGGCTACGAGCAGTACGTC.

This clone occurred a few times. In DNA, the CDR3 is TGTGCCAGCAGCCAAACAGGGGGAGGGACTGAAGCTTTCTTT. This sequence encodes CASSQTGGGTEAFF. The chain combines TRBV11-2 with TRBJ1-1; 8 positions match TRBD1. Germline CDR1 and CDR2: SGHAT and FQNNGV. The CDR3 length is 14 residues. V lost 5 bases, J lost 5 bases, and 7 bases stayed unmatched.

The rearrangement uses TRBV7-2 and TRBJ2-7; 9 bases match TRBD2. V lost 6 bases, J lost 2 bases, and 8 bases stayed unmatched. Germline CDR1 is SGHTA and CDR2 is FQGNSA. The length of the CDR3 is 15 residues. CDR3 loop: CASSSSLAGPYEQYF. CDR3 in DNA: TGTGCCAGCAGTTCATCGCTAGCGGGGCCCTACGAGCAGTACTTC.